This entry lists 7 T cell receptor beta chains sequenced from one sample in a study of blood T cell repertoires in COVID-19. Sequencing used immunoSEQ multiplex PCR; TCRdb keeps in-frame clones, though not all of them. The table records about 190,000 clones, 75% to 90% of them present only once. The specimen sequenced was peripheral blood. Every receptor here comes from a man in his forties or fifties with acute or convalescent COVID-19.

DNA of the CDR3: TGCGCCAGCAGCTTTAAGCAGGGGCGCACAGATACGCAGTATTTT. It translates to CASSFKQGRTDTQYF. This rearrangement joins TRBV5-1 to TRBJ2-3; TRBD1 might be the D (6 bases). This CDR3 has 15 residues. Germline assignment: CDR1 SGHRS and CDR2 YFSETQ. Deletions cut 2 bases from V and 1 base from J, with 11 bases between.

CDR3 in DNA: TGTGCCAGCAGCTTAGATACCCCCAGAGGTAACACCATATATTTT. Residues: CASSLDTPRGNTIYF. The V call is TRBV11-3, the J call TRBJ1-3; D unclear. The CDR3 extends over 15 amino acids. V lost 0 bases to trimming and J lost 7 bases, with 13 bases between them. CDR1 is SGHNT, CDR2 YENEEA, per germline. The full variable domain, rest sourced from reference TRBV11-3 and TRBJ1-3, is EAGVVQSPRYKIIEKKQPVAFWCNPISGHNTLYWYLQNLGQGPELLIRYENEEAVDDSQLPKDRFSAERLKGVDSTLKIQPAELGDSAVYLCASSLDTPRGNTIYFGEGSWLTVV.

The chain links TRBV5-4 to TRBJ2-7; D is possibly TRBD1 (5 bases). The CDR3 totals 13 residues. Trimming removed 4 bases at V and 5 bases at J, with 13 bases between. Germline V gene data show CDR1 as SGHNT and CDR2 as YYREEE (reference sequence). CDR3 DNA: TGTGCCAGCAGCGAGACAGTGGAAAACGAGCAGTACTTC. This gives the protein CASSETVENEQYF.

The gene calls are TRBV24-1 and TRBJ2-5; 11 bases agree with TRBD2. V was pared by 4 bases and J by 4 bases, with 4 bases of the junction left unmatched. This CDR3 is 15 amino acids long. CDR1 is KGHDR and CDR2 is SFDVKD in the germline V gene. The CDR3 here is CATSDSGTSGETQYF. CDR3 nucleotide sequence: TGTGCCACCAGTGACTCCGGGACTAGCGGAGAGACCCAGTACTTC.

The genes are TRBV28 and TRBJ1-1; weak D call: TRBD1 (5 bases). V was pared by 2 bases and J by 6 bases, with 16 bases between. The CDR3 runs to 15 residues. Germline CDR1 and CDR2: MDHEN and SYDVKM. The CDR3 is CASSLEWSQGAEAFF. Written as DNA, the CDR3 is TGTGCCAGCAGTTTAGAGTGGTCCCAGGGCGCTGAAGCTTTCTTT.

The chain joins TRBV7-8 to TRBJ1-3; TRBD1 aligns across 7 bases. Per the germline V gene, CDR1 is SGHVS and CDR2 is FQNEAQ. The CDR3 extends over 15 amino acids. Trimming at V came to 0 bases and at J to 4 bases, leaving 3 bases not matched to a gene. CDR3 coding DNA: TGTGCCAGCAGCTTAGCGACAGGGATGGGAAACACCATATATTTT. Amino acid sequence: CASSLATGMGNTIYF.

This clone occurred a few times. The chain combines TRBV4-2 with TRBJ2-2; 10 nucleotides line up with TRBD2. With V trimmed by 1 base and J by 0 bases, 8 bases remained unmatched. Germline CDR1 LGHNA, CDR2 YNFKEQ. This CDR3 has 19 amino acids. CDR3 sequence (DNA): TGTGCCAGCAGCCAAGTAGCGGGGGGCTTCTCGGCGAACACCGGGGAGCTGTTTTTT. It specifies CASSQVAGGFSANTGELFF.